This T cell receptor (beta chain) was identified in a study of cytomegalovirus exposure and HLA in healthy donors. Study conclusions and caveats: Cytomegalovirus association was assigned to over 150 TCR beta chains. As was reported, the classifier diagnosed cytomegalovirus status with high specificity and sensitivity. The study had only CMV serostatus as immune exposure information. Sequencing had likely introduced a cluster of highly shared sequence variants as an artifact.

Primers: 60 Vbeta forward and 13 Jbeta reverse. Clones were read by immunoSEQ multiplex PCR, and TCRdb kept only the in-frame ones, dropping some. The profile shows over 95,000 clones, under 85% of them singletons. Trimming took 2 bases from V and 6 from J, leaving 15 bases between them. CDR1 SGHAT and CDR2 FQNNGV come from the germline V gene. The CDR3 is 15 amino acids. A note on this clone: Its matching antigen is unknown.

The clonotype originates from a middle-aged man in good health and CMV-seropositive. The sequenced sample consisted of PBMCs. The chain employs TRBV11-2 and TRBJ2-3; a weak D match, TRBD2 (6 bases). The CDR3 reads CASSLLLAPYDTQYF. CDR3 nucleotide sequence: TGTGCCAGCAGCTTACTTCTAGCGCCGTATGATACGCAGTATTTT.